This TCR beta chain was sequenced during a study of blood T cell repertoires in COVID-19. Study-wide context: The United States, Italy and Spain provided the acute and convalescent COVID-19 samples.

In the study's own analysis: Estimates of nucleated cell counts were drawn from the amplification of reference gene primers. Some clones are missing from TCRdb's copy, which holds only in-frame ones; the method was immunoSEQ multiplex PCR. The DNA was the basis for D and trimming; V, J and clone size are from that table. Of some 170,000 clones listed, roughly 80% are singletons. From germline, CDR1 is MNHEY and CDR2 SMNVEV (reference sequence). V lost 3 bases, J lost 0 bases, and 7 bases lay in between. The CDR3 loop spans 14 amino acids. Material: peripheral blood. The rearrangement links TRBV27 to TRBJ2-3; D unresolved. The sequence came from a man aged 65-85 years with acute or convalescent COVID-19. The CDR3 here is CASSFGASTDTQYF. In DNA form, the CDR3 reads TGTGCCAGCAGTTTTGGAGCTAGCACAGATACGCAGTATTTT.